The present TCR beta chain was sequenced within a study of cytomegalovirus exposure and HLA in healthy donors. The study's findings and limits: As a later analysis revealed, the rate of TCR association differed by HLA locus, with DRB1 most and HLA-C fewest. Researchers reported in a later analysis that common viral pathogens appeared linked to several top clusters.

A note on this clone: Its specificity is unknown.

The PCR contained 60 Vbeta and 13 Jbeta primers. Some clones are missing from TCRdb's copy, which holds only in-frame ones; the method was immunoSEQ multiplex PCR. The data show about 160,000 clones, roughly 77% seen once. This CDR3 has 15 residues. CDR1 and CDR2 (germline): LGHNA, YSLEER. Trimming took 3 bases from V and 9 from J; bases not matched to a gene: 13. This TCR was sampled from a man aged 45-65 years in good health and CMV-seropositive. Sequencing input: PBMCs. The gene calls are TRBV4-3 and TRBJ1-2; 7 nucleotides line up with TRBD1. The chain's CDR3 is CASSQVETGRYRYTF. The DNA of the CDR3 is TGCGCCAGCAGCCAGGTGGAGACAGGGAGGTATCGCTACACCTTC.